The 31 T cell receptor beta chains listed next were all sequenced from one sample in a study of T cell responses to AZD1222 COVID-19 vaccine. Profiling relied on immunoSEQ multiplex PCR, and the TCRdb table lists in-frame clones only, not all of them. This table has around 190,000 clones, 90% to 95% appearing once. Here the sequenced sample was peripheral blood, taken 28 days after the second AZD1222 dose. These receptor sequences come from an adult who received the AZD1222 COVID-19 vaccine.

The chain couples TRBV7-8 to TRBJ2-5, with TRBD2 identical over 15 bases. Germline lookup yields CDR1 SGHVS and CDR2 FQNEAQ. The CDR3 extends over 19 amino acids. V was clipped by 5 bases and J by 1 base; unmatched bases: 11. The CDR3 DNA is TGTGCCAGCAGCCAAAAGGGACTAGCGGGGGGTAAACTCCAAGAGACCCAGTACTTC. Its translation: CASSQKGLAGGKLQETQYF.

The chain employs TRBV27 and TRBJ1-6, with D perhaps matching TRBD1 (5 bases). This CDR3 is 14 amino acids long. Trimming removed 4 bases at V and 8 bases at J, with 12 bases between. Germline loops: CDR1 MNHEY, CDR2 SMNVEV (reference sequence). CDR3: CASSSGLRDSPLHF. The CDR3 nucleotides read TGTGCCAGCAGTTCGGGGCTACGGGATTCACCCCTCCACTTT.

V gene TRBV30 combines with J gene TRBJ2-7; possibly TRBD1 for D (5 bases). CDR3 size: 13 residues. Deletions cut 4 bases from V and 4 bases from J, with 14 bases between. Looked up from germline, CDR1 is GTSNPN and CDR2 is SVGIG (reference sequence). The chain's CDR3 is CAWNSQGRYEQYF. In DNA, the CDR3 is TGTGCCTGGAATAGCCAGGGCCGATACGAGCAGTACTTC.

In its sample, this clone was seen a few times. The chain couples TRBV28 to TRBJ1-6; 12 nucleotides match TRBD1. The CDR3 has 16 amino acids. Trimming cost V 8 bases and J 3 bases; bases outside gene matches: 5. Germline V gene sequence: CDR1 MDHEN, CDR2 SYDVKM. As DNA, the CDR3 is TGTGCCAGCGGGGACAGGGGGCGCTTCTATAATTCACCCCTCCACTTT. Its protein is CASGDRGRFYNSPLHF. The whole variable domain, filled in from reference TRBV28 and TRBJ1-6, reads DVKVTQSSRYLVKRTGEKVFLECVQDMDHENMFWYRQDPGLGLRLIYFSYDVKMKEKGDIPEGYSVSREKKERFSLILESASTNQTSMYLCASGDRGRFYNSPLHFGNGTRLTVT.

This chain connects TRBV6-1 to TRBJ1-3; D remains ambiguous. Germline CDR1 and CDR2: MNHNS and SASEGT. The CDR3 loop spans 14 amino acids. Trimming left V 3 bases short and J 0 bases short, with 6 bases between. CDR3 sequence: CASSERSSGNTIYF. DNA for the CDR3: TGTGCCAGCAGTGAGAGGAGCTCTGGAAACACCATATATTTT.

V usage is TRBV5-1 and J usage is TRBJ2-6; the D is unclear. The CDR3 loop spans 17 amino acids. Germline CDR1 reads SGHRS; CDR2 reads YFSETQ. Trimming shortened V by 3 bases and J by 2 bases, and 15 bases separated the two germline ends. The CDR3: CASSSYNVKPGANVLTF. The CDR3, as DNA: TGCGCCAGCAGCTCTTACAATGTTAAGCCTGGGGCCAACGTCCTGACTTTC.

V and J are TRBV7-2 and TRBJ2-5; 9 nucleotides line up with TRBD2. After removal of 5 bases from V and 4 bases from J, the junction contained 14 bases not matched to a gene. Germline V gene data show CDR1 as SGHTA and CDR2 as FQGNSA. The CDR3 length is 17 residues. The CDR3 loop reads CASSPPGAGGPRETQYF. DNA for the CDR3: TGTGCCAGCAGCCCCCCGGGGGCGGGGGGGCCACGAGAGACCCAGTACTTC.

V is TRBV2 and J is TRBJ1-4; D may be TRBD1 (5 bases). Germline V gene data show CDR1 as SNHLY and CDR2 as FYNNEI. The CDR3 has 13 amino acids. Trimming left V 5 bases short and J 7 bases short, with 11 bases between. For the CDR3, the DNA is TGTGCCAGCAGTTGGCAGGGTAGTGAAAAACTGTTTTTT. This encodes CASSWQGSEKLFF.

The chain recombines TRBV5-4 with TRBJ2-3, with unresolved D. V gave up 2 bases and J gave up 6 bases, with 4 bases separating them. The CDR3 consists of 11 residues. Per the germline V gene, CDR1 is SGHNT and CDR2 is YYREEE (reference sequence). CDR3 sequence: CASSLTDTQYF. The CDR3 DNA follows: TGTGCCAGCAGCTTAACCGATACGCAGTATTTT.

This chain uses TRBV9 with TRBJ2-1, with 7 bases lining up with TRBD2. After removal of 4 bases from V and 0 bases from J, the junction contained 7 bases not matched to a gene. The germline gives CDR1 SGDLS, CDR2 YYNGEE. The CDR3 is 16 amino acids. CDR3 bases: TGTGCCAGCAGCTTCCGGACTAGGAGCTCCTACAATGAGCAGTTCTTC. Its translation: CASSFRTRSSYNEQFF.

The chain carries TRBV10-3 and TRBJ1-1; D remains ambiguous. Trimming pared 3 bases from V and 1 base from J, leaving 9 bases between. The germline CDR1 and CDR2 sequences are ENHRY and SYGVKD. The length of the CDR3 is 14 residues. The CDR3 DNA follows: TGTGCCATCAGTGAAGGACCGCCGAACACTGAAGCTTTCTTT. It yields the protein CAISEGPPNTEAFF.

V and J are TRBV19 and TRBJ1-4; the D gene is possibly TRBD1 (5 bases). The CDR3 has 14 residues. In germline, CDR1 is LNHDA, CDR2 SQIVND (reference sequence). V was pared by 3 bases and J by 7 bases, with 12 bases between. CDR3 nucleotides: TGTGCCAGTAGTATCGGGGGGGTGTCTGAAAAACTGTTTTTT. Translated, it gives CASSIGGVSEKLFF. Together with reference TRBV19 and TRBJ1-4, the CDR3 gives the full variable domain: DGGITQSPKYLFRKEGQNVTLSCEQNLNHDAMYWYRQDPGQGLRLIYYSQIVNDFQKGDIAEGYSVSREKKESFPLTVTSAQKNPTAFYLCASSIGGVSEKLFFGSGTQLSVL.

The rearrangement joins TRBV10-3 to TRBJ1-5; D is ambiguous. The CDR3 is 12 residues long. Trimming took off 8 bases at V and 5 bases at J, with 10 bases between the two ends. CDR1 is ENHRY and CDR2 is SYGVKD in the germline V gene. In DNA, the CDR3 is TGTGCCATCTCCCGGGCTGATCAGCCCCAGCATTTT. The encoded protein is CAISRADQPQHF.

The rearrangement uses TRBV19 and TRBJ2-1, with TRBD2 identical over 9 bases. Looked up from germline, CDR1 is LNHDA and CDR2 is SQIVND (reference sequence). Germline trimming cut 4 bases from V and 2 bases from J; bases unmatched to any gene: 12. The CDR3 has 18 residues. In nucleotides, the CDR3 is TGTGCCAGTAGTACTCGGACTAGCGTAAGGGAGGCCTACAATGAGCAGTTCTTC. Protein sequence: CASSTRTSVREAYNEQFF.

About this clone: At one boundary the junction diverges from the germline segment, which might be a read error. The chain couples TRBV15 to TRBJ1-2, with D possibly matching TRBD1 (6 bases). Germline V lookup: CDR1 LNHNV, CDR2 YYDKDF (reference sequence). This CDR3 is 15 amino acids long. CDR3 DNA: TGTGCCACCAGCTCCTCACCGGGGGCCCGCTATGGTTACACCTTC. The encoded protein is CATSSSPGARYGYTF. Full variable domain (rest looked up from reference TRBV15 and TRBJ1-2): DAMVIQNPRYQVTQFGKPVTLSCSQTLNHNVMYWYQQKSSQAPKLLFHYYDKDFNNEADTPDNFQSRRPNTSFCFLDIRSPGLGDTAMYLCATSSSPGARYGYTFGSGTRLTVV.

This sequence joins TRBV6-5 and TRBJ1-1, with D possibly being TRBD1 (5 bases). The CDR3 runs to 16 residues. Germline V gives CDR1 MNHEY, CDR2 SVGAGI. Trimming removed 2 bases at V and 0 bases at J, with 13 bases between. The CDR3 nucleotides read TGTGCCAGCAGTTACGGGGCCAGGGAAATGAACACTGAAGCTTTCTTT. The encoded protein is CASSYGAREMNTEAFF.

V usage is TRBV7-3 and J usage is TRBJ1-6; TRBD1 is a possible D gene (5 bases). V was shortened by 1 base and J by 8 bases, with 12 bases between the two germline ends. There are 15 residues in the CDR3. CDR1 and CDR2 from the germline V gene are SGHTA and FQGTGA. CDR3 nucleotides: TGTGCCAGCAGCTTAAGGGGGGATAGTCATTCACCCCTCCACTTT. It codes for CASSLRGDSHSPLHF.

The V and J genes are TRBV19 and TRBJ2-7; 7 bases are a match to TRBD2. This CDR3 spans 15 amino acids. The V gene's germline CDR1 is LNHDA and CDR2 SQIVND (reference sequence). V shed 2 bases, J shed 0 bases, and the junction held 4 bases outside the gene matches. This chain's CDR3 is CASSIYGGSSYEQYF. CDR3 DNA: TGTGCCAGTAGTATATACGGGGGGAGCTCCTACGAGCAGTACTTC. Together with reference TRBV19 and TRBJ2-7, the CDR3 gives the full variable domain: DGGITQSPKYLFRKEGQNVTLSCEQNLNHDAMYWYRQDPGQGLRLIYYSQIVNDFQKGDIAEGYSVSREKKESFPLTVTSAQKNPTAFYLCASSIYGGSSYEQYFGPGTRLTVT.

This chain connects TRBV5-4 to TRBJ2-7; a possible D gene is TRBD2 (5 bases). This CDR3 has 13 residues. The V end lost 0 bases, the J end lost 7 bases, and 11 bases lay between the germline ends. CDR1 and CDR2 (germline): SGHNT, YYREEE (reference sequence). The CDR3 protein is CASSLGMGEEQYF. CDR3 in DNA: TGTGCCAGCAGCTTGGGTATGGGAGAGGAGCAGTACTTC.

The V call is TRBV9, the J call TRBJ2-2; D perhaps matches TRBD1 (5 bases). This CDR3 has 14 amino acids. V was clipped by 0 bases and J by 7 bases, with 10 bases between them. Germline V lookup: CDR1 SGDLS, CDR2 YYNGEE. This CDR3 reads CASSVEGFSGELFF. The CDR3 DNA is TGTGCCAGCAGCGTAGAGGGGTTTAGCGGGGAGCTGTTTTTT.

The rearrangement uses TRBV24-1 and TRBJ1-2; D is unresolved. With 7 bases removed from V and 3 bases from J, the gap between germline ends came to 11 bases. This CDR3 spans 13 amino acids. Per the germline V gene, CDR1 is KGHDR and CDR2 is SFDVKD. The CDR3 sequence is CATRAPGDYGYTF. CDR3 coding DNA: TGTGCCACCAGGGCCCCCGGGGACTATGGCTACACCTTC.

The genes are TRBV4-1 and TRBJ1-1; D gene uncertain. CDR3 length equals 15 residues. Germline-derived CDR1 and CDR2 are MGHRA and YSYEKL. The V gene lost 1 base and the J gene lost 2 bases, with 11 bases spanning the gap. The CDR3 loop is CASSQVPEVNTEAFF. The CDR3 DNA reads as TGCGCCAGCAGCCAAGTTCCCGAGGTTAACACTGAAGCTTTCTTT.

The V and J genes are TRBV2 and TRBJ1-5; 7 nucleotides line up with TRBD1. CDR1 and CDR2 (germline): SNHLY, FYNNEI. The CDR3 covers 14 residues. V lost 6 bases to trimming and J lost 4 bases; unmatched junction nucleotides: 6. CDR3 sequence reads: CASSALDRNQPQHF. CDR3 coding DNA: TGTGCCAGCAGCGCCCTGGACAGGAATCAGCCCCAGCATTTT. Together with reference TRBV2 and TRBJ1-5, the CDR3 gives the full variable domain: EPEVTQTPSHQVTQMGQEVILRCVPISNHLYFYWYRQILGQKVEFLVSFYNNEISEKSEIFDDQFSVERPDGSNFTLKIRSTKLEDSAMYFCASSALDRNQPQHFGDGTRLSIL.

The chain recombines TRBV7-3 with TRBJ2-2, with TRBD2 matching 12 bases. CDR3 length: 16 residues. Losses at the gene ends were 5 bases for V and 1 base for J; bases not matched to a gene: 2. CDR1 and CDR2 from the germline V gene are SGHTA and FQGTGA. CDR3 amino acids: CASSLGLAGNTGELFF. Written as DNA, the CDR3 is TGTGCCAGCAGCCTGGGACTAGCGGGGAACACCGGGGAGCTGTTTTTT.

J is TRBJ1-5 and V is TRBV6-2 or TRBV6-3; the D is unclear. The CDR3 consists of 16 residues. Germline assignment: CDR1 MNHEY and CDR2 SVGEGT. V was trimmed by 2 bases and J by 0 bases, leaving 11 bases between them. CDR3 residues: CASSYVKGGSNQPQHF. The CDR3 DNA reads as TGTGCCAGCAGTTACGTCAAGGGTGGTAGCAATCAGCCCCAGCATTTT.

This chain joins TRBV18 and TRBJ1-6, with D unresolved. Germline CDR1 is KGHSH and CDR2 is LQKENI. V was clipped by 3 bases and J by 5 bases, with 11 bases between them. There are 15 residues in the CDR3. The chain's CDR3 is CASSPFLENNSPLHF. The CDR3 DNA follows: TGTGCCAGCTCACCCTTTTTGGAGAATAATTCACCCCTCCACTTT.

The rearrangement joins TRBV28 to TRBJ2-1; perhaps TRBD1 as D (5 bases). The V gene's germline CDR1 is MDHEN and CDR2 SYDVKM. The ends were cut back, 5 bases at V and 1 base at J, with 12 bases in the middle. The CDR3 sequence is 15 residues long. CDR3 nucleotides: TGTGCCAGCAGTGCTGAACGGACATCCTACAATGAGCAGTTCTTC. Translation: CASSAERTSYNEQFF.

The CDR3 DNA is TGTGCCATATCGACCGGTCGGAGCGATCAGCCCCAGCATTTT. Its protein product is CAISTGRSDQPQHF. V and J are TRBV19 and TRBJ1-5; D call uncertain. Germline V gives CDR1 LNHDA, CDR2 SQIVND (reference sequence). CDR3 length: 14 residues. Deletions cut 10 bases from V and 5 bases from J, with 18 bases between.

The chain links TRBV2 to TRBJ2-1; 11 positions agree with TRBD2. Germline assignment: CDR1 SNHLY and CDR2 FYNNEI. V dropped 6 bases and J dropped 4; count of bases not matched to a gene: 11. This CDR3 is built from 17 residues. In DNA, the CDR3 is TGTGCCAGCAGACCTACCGTGGGACTAGCGGAATACAATGAGCAGTTCTTC. Its protein product is CASRPTVGLAEYNEQFF.

The chain has TRBV7-2 and TRBJ1-5, with D uncertain. Germline V gives CDR1 SGHTA, CDR2 FQGNSA. This CDR3 has 13 amino acids. V was pared by 3 bases and J by 2 bases, with 5 bases between. CDR3 loop: CASSLTGNQPQHF. CDR3 sequence (DNA): TGTGCCAGCAGCTTGACTGGCAATCAGCCCCAGCATTTT.

This clone was recorded a few times. The chain has TRBV7-3 and TRBJ1-3; D gene uncertain. CDR3 size: 13 residues. Per germline, CDR1 SGHTA and CDR2 FQGTGA. The ends were cut back, 5 bases at V and 1 base at J, with 6 bases in the middle. This CDR3 reads CASSEFSGNTIYF. The CDR3, as DNA: TGTGCCAGCAGCGAGTTTTCTGGAAACACCATATATTTT. Looking up the rest from reference TRBV7-3 and TRBJ1-3 gives the full variable domain: GAGVSQTPSNKVTEKGKYVELRCDPISGHTALYWYRQSLGQGPEFLIYFQGTGAADDSGLPNDRFFAVRPEGSVSTLKIQRTERGDSAVYLCASSEFSGNTIYFGEGSWLTVV.